One and the same sample provided the 27 T cell receptor beta chains below, sequenced in a study of cytomegalovirus exposure and HLA in healthy donors. PCR amplification relied on 60 Vbeta primers (plus 13 Jbeta primers). Only in-frame clones appear in the TCRdb table, and some are missing; sequencing was by immunoSEQ multiplex PCR. Among 110,000 to 150,000 clones, 8.5% to 10% were seen once, and the ten largest hold 1.8%. The material sequenced was PBMCs. The receptors come from a man aged 45-65 years in good health and CMV-seronegative.

This clone came up a few times. This chain uses TRBV7-9 with TRBJ1-1, with D tentatively TRBD1 (5 bases). The CDR3 consists of 15 residues. V was cut by 7 bases and J by 1 base, with 16 bases left in between. Per the germline V gene, CDR1 is SEHNR and CDR2 is FQNEAQ (reference sequence). In nucleotides, the CDR3 is TGTGCCAGCACCCCAGCTATCACAGGGAACACTGAAGCTTTCTTT. Encoded protein: CASTPAITGNTEAFF.

The genes are TRBV2 and TRBJ2-7, with 8 bases aligning to TRBD2. Germline trimming cut 4 bases from V and 0 bases from J; bases unmatched to any gene: 2. The germline gives CDR1 SNHLY, CDR2 FYNNEI. This CDR3 contains 14 residues. The CDR3 nucleotides read TGTGCCAGCAGTGCCGGGACTAGCTCCTACGAGCAGTACTTC. It yields the protein CASSAGTSSYEQYF.

This clone has more than one count but fewer than ten. The chain joins TRBV29-1 to TRBJ2-7; D not certain. V lost 7 bases, J lost 0 bases, and 16 bases lay in between. This CDR3 is 14 amino acids long. Germline CDR1 is SQVTM and CDR2 is ANQGSEA. The CDR3 DNA sequence: TGCAGCGCCCTCCGTCAGGCGAACTCCTACGAGCAGTACTTC. It codes for CSALRQANSYEQYF.

CDR3 sequence reads: CASSLEGGAAYNEQFF. The CDR3 bases are TGCGCCAGCAGCTTGGAAGGCGGGGCCGCCTACAATGAGCAGTTCTTC. The rearrangement joins TRBV5-1 to TRBJ2-1, with a tentative D call TRBD2 (6 bases). The CDR3 extends over 16 amino acids. Germline V gene data show CDR1 as SGHRS and CDR2 as YFSETQ. V lost 0 bases and J lost 2, with 12 bases in between.

This clone showed up just a few times. The chain employs TRBV12-5 and TRBJ1-2; weak D call: TRBD1 (5 bases). Trimming shortened V by 2 bases and J by 5 bases, and 9 bases separated the two germline ends. The germline V gene encodes CDR1 LGHNT and CDR2 FRNRAP. The CDR3 runs 13 residues. For the CDR3, the DNA is TGTGCTAGTGGTTTGTTCCAGGGATATGGCTACACCTTC. Translating gives CASGLFQGYGYTF. The entire variable domain, with the rest obtained from reference TRBV12-5 and TRBJ1-2, is as follows: DARVTQTPRHKVTEMGQEVTMRCQPILGHNTVFWYRQTMMQGLELLAYFRNRAPLDDSGMPKDRFSAEMPDATLATLKIQPSEPRDSAVYFCASGLFQGYGYTFGSGTRLTVV.

This clone came up a few times. This chain uses TRBV30 with TRBJ2-1, with 12 bases that match TRBD2. The ends lost 3 bases at V and 12 bases at J; junction bases unmatched: 12. The V gene's germline CDR1 is GTSNPN and CDR2 SVGIG (reference sequence). CDR3 size: 15 residues. The CDR3 coding sequence is TGTGCCTGGAGCCTAGCGGGGGGGCTCTCTCAGGCGCAGTTCTTC. Protein sequence: CAWSLAGGLSQAQFF. Full variable domain (remainder filled in from reference TRBV30 and TRBJ2-1): SQTIHQWPATLVQPVGSPLSLECTVEGTSNPNLYWYRQAAGRGLQLLFYSVGIGQISSEVPQNLSASRPQDRQFILSSKKLLLSDSGFYLCAWSLAGGLSQAQFFGPGTRLTVL.

The chain employs TRBV7-8 and TRBJ2-1, with 10 bases matching TRBD2. Germline V gene data show CDR1 as SGHVS and CDR2 as FQNEAQ. The length of the CDR3 is 16 residues. V was clipped by 1 base and J by 3 bases; unmatched bases: 3. CDR3 DNA sequence: TGTGCCAGCAGCTTAGTTGGGACTAGCGTCTACAATGAGCAGTTCTTC. Protein: CASSLVGTSVYNEQFF.

This clone has only a few counts. V usage is TRBV28 and J usage is TRBJ2-3; possible D gene TRBD2, 6 bases. The CDR3 spans 17 residues. Trimming took off 4 bases at V and 2 bases at J, with 19 bases between the two ends. The V gene's germline CDR1 is MDHEN and CDR2 SYDVKM. The CDR3 sequence is CASSWVATGRYTDTQYF. Written as DNA, the CDR3 is TGTGCCAGCAGTTGGGTGGCGACCGGGAGATACACAGATACGCAGTATTTT.

The gene calls are TRBV27 and TRBJ1-1; D possibly corresponds to TRBD1 (6 bases). V shed 1 base and J shed 11 bases, with 17 bases lying between them. Germline V gene lookup returns CDR1 MNHEY and CDR2 SMNVEV (reference sequence). The CDR3 length is 14 residues. The CDR3, as DNA: TGTGCCAGCAGTTTATTCACAGGGTCCCAAGAGGCTTTCTTT. Its translation is CASSLFTGSQEAFF.

This clone has a handful of counts. The chain is built from TRBV29-1 and TRBJ2-5, with a weak D call TRBD2 (6 bases). The V and J ends lost 5 bases and 2 bases respectively, with 18 bases between them. The CDR3 is 15 residues long. Per germline, CDR1 SQVTM and CDR2 ANQGSEA. The CDR3 nucleotides read TGCAGCGTTCTCCTATCGGGGACTGCACAAGAGACCCAGTACTTC. Amino acids: CSVLLSGTAQETQYF.

J is TRBJ2-3 and V is TRBV6-5, with D possibly TRBD2 on 6 matching bases. CDR3 length: 14 residues. The germline CDR1 and CDR2 sequences are MNHEY and SVGAGI. Trimming removed 8 bases from V and 5 bases from J, with 17 bases in between. The CDR3: CASGIGTSKDTQYF. The CDR3 coding sequence is TGTGCCAGCGGAATTGGGACTTCCAAAGATACGCAGTATTTT.

This clone was observed a few times. The chain carries TRBV6-1 and TRBJ2-2; TRBD2 aligns across 7 bases. CDR3 length: 16 amino acids. Unmatched junction bases numbered 2, after V lost 1 base and J lost 0 bases. CDR1 MNHNS and CDR2 SASEGT come from the germline V gene. CDR3 DNA sequence: TGTGCCAGCAGTGAAGGGAGCGGGGCGAACACCGGGGAGCTGTTTTTT. Protein product: CASSEGSGANTGELFF.

There are a few counts of this clone. The rearrangement uses TRBV2 and TRBJ2-1, with D possibly matching TRBD1 (6 bases). The germline CDR1 and CDR2 sequences are SNHLY and FYNNEI. Trimming cost V 5 bases and J 7 bases, with 21 bases left between them. The CDR3 length is 16 residues. The CDR3 region is CASSSRDNRHGNEQFF. In DNA, the CDR3 is TGTGCCAGCAGTAGCCGGGACAATCGACATGGGAATGAGCAGTTCTTC.

The sample holds a few counts of this clone. CDR3 nucleotides: TGTGCCAGCAGCCGAGTGGGGGGAAACACCGGGGAGCTGTTTTTT. Protein sequence: CASSRVGGNTGELFF. The chain is built from TRBV5-6 and TRBJ2-2, with a weak D call TRBD2 (6 bases). The CDR3 length is 15 residues. Germline CDR1 SGHDT, CDR2 YYEEEE. The ends were cut back, 4 bases at V and 2 bases at J, with 12 bases in the middle.

V usage is TRBV11-2 and J usage is TRBJ1-1; D is uncertain. Trimming took off 0 bases at V and 3 bases at J, with 5 bases between the two ends. Germline values: CDR1 SGHAT, CDR2 FQNNGV. This CDR3 is 13 amino acids long. The CDR3 loop is CASSLERDTEAFF. As DNA, the CDR3 is TGTGCCAGCAGCTTAGAACGGGACACTGAAGCTTTCTTT.

The gene calls are TRBV7-2 and TRBJ1-1, with D perhaps TRBD1 (6 bases). Trimming removed 6 bases from V and 10 bases from J, with 24 bases in between. The CDR3 is 15 residues long. CDR1 and CDR2 from the germline V gene are SGHTA and FQGNSA. CDR3 in amino acids: CASSFTAGQGRGAFF. CDR3 nucleotides: TGTGCCAGCAGTTTTACCGCAGGGCAGGGGCGAGGAGCTTTCTTT.

This chain uses TRBV10-3 with TRBJ2-7; 7 nucleotides agree with TRBD2. Per germline, CDR1 ENHRY and CDR2 SYGVKD. J lost 2 bases, V lost 11 bases, and 12 bases had no gene match. The CDR3 covers 14 residues. DNA of the CDR3: TGTGCCGTACAGGCTAGCGGATCTCCCTACGAGCAGTACTTC. Its protein is CAVQASGSPYEQYF.

This sequence joins TRBV9 and TRBJ2-7; 10 bases align to TRBD1. The CDR3 totals 14 residues. Germline V CDR1 and CDR2: SGDLS, YYNGEE. J lost 4 bases, V lost 4 bases, and 5 bases had no gene match. CDR3 loop: CASSHRDRGYEQYF. CDR3 DNA: TGTGCCAGCAGCCACCGGGACAGGGGTTACGAGCAGTACTTC.

V and J are TRBV5-4 and TRBJ1-2; 9 bases agree with TRBD1. The germline CDR1 and CDR2 sequences are SGHNT and YYREEE (reference sequence). V shed 6 bases and J 8 bases; nucleotides not matched to a gene: 8. This CDR3 has 13 residues. Written as DNA, the CDR3 is TGTGCCAGCAACAAAGACAGGGGGAGAGGCTACACCTTC. This codes for CASNKDRGRGYTF.

The J gene is TRBJ2-7, the V gene TRBV27; 10 bases are shared with TRBD2. This CDR3 has 16 amino acids. CDR1 and CDR2 (germline): MNHEY, SMNVEV (reference sequence). Germline trimming cut 5 bases from V and 5 bases from J; bases unmatched to any gene: 12. CDR3: CASSPQSLAGEDEQYF. Here the CDR3 DNA reads TGTGCCAGCAGTCCGCAGAGTCTAGCGGGAGAAGACGAGCAGTACTTC.

This clone was detected only a few times. The chain uses TRBV5-8 and TRBJ1-1; D is undetermined. Per the germline V gene, CDR1 is SGHTS and CDR2 is YDEGEE. Trimming took off 4 bases at V and 2 bases at J, with 12 bases between the two ends. The CDR3 has 14 residues. CDR3 nucleotide sequence: TGTGCCAGCAGCCTGAGACTCCTTAACACTGAAGCTTTCTTT. Translated, it gives CASSLRLLNTEAFF.

This clone occurred a few times. V gene TRBV19 combines with J gene TRBJ2-3; possible D gene TRBD1, 6 bases. The CDR3 sequence is 14 residues long. The V gene's germline CDR1 is LNHDA and CDR2 SQIVND (reference sequence). Trimming took 3 bases from V and 7 from J, leaving 14 bases between them. CDR3 coding DNA: TGTGCCAGTAGTATTGGGGACAACATTAATACGCAGTATTTT. As protein: CASSIGDNINTQYF.

This clone was observed a handful of times. The chain uses TRBV7-6 and TRBJ2-1; TRBD1 agrees at 9 bases. V shed 5 bases and J 6 bases; nucleotides not matched to a gene: 8. Germline V lookup: CDR1 SGHVS, CDR2 FNYEAQ. This CDR3 region has 15 residues. CDR3 loop: CASSDTGTGSNEQFF. The CDR3 DNA reads TGTGCCAGCAGCGATACCGGGACAGGGTCCAATGAGCAGTTCTTC.

This chain joins TRBV5-1 and TRBJ2-2; possible D gene TRBD2, 6 bases. The CDR3 extends over 14 amino acids. Looked up from germline, CDR1 is SGHRS and CDR2 is YFSETQ. V lost 4 bases, J lost 5 bases, and 12 bases lay in between. The CDR3 sequence is CASSGGDGTGELFF. The CDR3 coding sequence is TGCGCCAGCAGCGGAGGGGACGGGACCGGGGAGCTGTTTTTT. Supplemented by reference TRBV5-1 and TRBJ2-2, the full variable domain reads KAGVTQTPRYLIKTRGQQVTLSCSPISGHRSVSWYQQTPGQGLQFLFEYFSETQRNKGNFPGRFSGRQFSNSRSEMNVSTLELGDSALYLCASSGGDGTGELFFGEGSRLTVL.

This clone was observed a handful of times. The genes are TRBV18 and TRBJ2-3; D remains unclear. V was cut by 2 bases and J by 0 bases, with 6 bases left in between. Looked up from germline, CDR1 is KGHSH and CDR2 is LQKENI. The CDR3 is 14 amino acids. CDR3 sequence (DNA): TGTGCCAGCTCACCAGGCAGAAGCACAGATACGCAGTATTTT. Translation gives CASSPGRSTDTQYF. Full variable domain (remainder filled in from reference TRBV18 and TRBJ2-3): NAGVMQNPRHLVRRRGQEARLRCSPMKGHSHVYWYRQLPEEGLKFMVYLQKENIIDESGMPKERFSAEFPKEGPSILRIQQVVRGDSAAYFCASSPGRSTDTQYFGPGTRLTVL.

This chain uses TRBV7-7 with TRBJ2-5; maybe TRBD2 (5 bases). Germline lookup yields CDR1 SSHAT and CDR2 FNYEAQ (reference sequence). The ends were cut back, 3 bases at V and 2 bases at J, with 16 bases in the middle. This CDR3 has 16 amino acids. This CDR3 reads CASSFGERQFQETQYF. The CDR3 region has the DNA TGTGCCAGCAGCTTTGGTGAGCGGCAGTTTCAAGAGACCCAGTACTTC.

The gene calls are TRBV30 and TRBJ1-4; TRBD1 agrees at 7 bases. V lost 4 bases to trimming and J lost 3 bases; unmatched junction nucleotides: 5. The CDR3 contains 14 residues. Germline lookup yields CDR1 GTSNPN and CDR2 SVGIG (reference sequence). CDR3 nucleotides: TGTGCCTGGACTACGGGACAGCCTAATGAAAAACTGTTTTTT. Translating gives CAWTTGQPNEKLFF.